Below are 14 T cell receptor beta chains sequenced from a single sample in a study of T cell changes during pregnancy in multiple sclerosis. Only in-frame clones appear in the TCRdb table, and some are missing; sequencing was by immunoSEQ multiplex PCR. The repertoire consists of 45,000 to 55,000 clones, with 80% to 95% occurring once and the leading ten covering roughly 0.92%. The sample was peripheral blood, taken after pregnancy. These TCRs come from a female donor with multiple sclerosis, enrolled in a pregnancy study.

The chain has TRBV2 and TRBJ1-6, with 8 bases lining up with TRBD1. This CDR3 comprises 16 residues. In germline, CDR1 is SNHLY, CDR2 FYNNEI. V gave up 2 bases and J gave up 5 bases; unmatched junction bases: 5. The CDR3 bases are TGTGCCAGCAGTGAACCCAGGGGGCGAGATAATTCACCCCTCCACTTT. It encodes CASSEPRGRDNSPLHF.

The CDR3 nucleotides are TGTGCCAGCAGTTGGATCGGGGGGCCTCCCCCTTACGAGCAGTACTTC. This encodes CASSWIGGPPPYEQYF. The genes are TRBV6-5 and TRBJ2-7; maybe TRBD2 (7 bases). Germline-derived CDR1 and CDR2 are MNHEY and SVGAGI. This CDR3 is 16 amino acids long. V was pared by 4 bases and J by 4 bases, with 20 bases between.

The chain employs TRBV18 and TRBJ1-1; 8 positions match TRBD1. The CDR3 sequence is 16 residues long. V was pared by 3 bases and J by 6 bases, with 12 bases of the junction left unmatched. The V gene's germline CDR1 is KGHSH and CDR2 LQKENI. The CDR3 DNA follows: TGTGCCAGCTCACCTTCAAGGACAGGGTGGGGCGCTGAAGCTTTCTTT. Its protein is CASSPSRTGWGAEAFF.

This clone was seen once. The CDR3 loop is CASSVWGANYGYTF. The DNA for the CDR3 is TGTGCCAGCAGCGTTTGGGGAGCTAACTATGGCTACACCTTC. The J gene is TRBJ1-2, the V gene TRBV9; D unresolved. The CDR3 length is 14 residues. The ends were cut back, 2 bases at V and 0 bases at J, with 8 bases in the middle. Per the germline V gene, CDR1 is SGDLS and CDR2 is YYNGEE. The variable domain in full, completed from reference TRBV9 and TRBJ1-2, reads DSGVTQTPKHLITATGQRVTLRCSPRSGDLSVYWYQQSLDQGLQFLIQYYNGEERAKGNILERFSAQQFPDLHSELNLSSLELGDSALYFCASSVWGANYGYTFGSGTRLTVV.

By share, this clone ranks as medium-sized. This chain connects TRBV21-1 to TRBJ1-6; the D call of TRBD1 is as the table states it, not checked on the DNA. TRBV21-1 is a recognized pseudogene. The CDR3 covers 12 residues. CDR3 bases: TGTGCCAGCAGCAAACAAAATTCACCCCTCCACTTT. This translates into CASSKQNSPLHF.

The chain has TRBV19 and TRBJ2-3; the match to TRBD2 covers 11 bases. The CDR3 is 16 amino acids. The V gene's germline CDR1 is LNHDA and CDR2 SQIVND (reference sequence). V lost 5 bases to trimming and J lost 4 bases; unmatched junction nucleotides: 8. The CDR3 DNA reads TGTGCCAGTAGTTCCCGACTAGCGGGGATGTCAGATACGCAGTATTTT. Residues: CASSSRLAGMSDTQYF.

V gene TRBV18 combines with J gene TRBJ1-4, with 8 positions matching TRBD1. The CDR3 is 16 amino acids. J gave up 7 bases and V 2 bases, and 9 bases lay outside the gene matches. CDR1 KGHSH and CDR2 LQKENI come from the germline V gene. This CDR3 is CASSPSLTGDGEKLFF. The CDR3 DNA is TGTGCCAGCTCACCAAGTCTGACAGGGGACGGTGAAAAACTGTTTTTT.

V is TRBV19 and J is TRBJ2-7; D gene uncertain. V was clipped by 3 bases and J by 0 bases, with 9 bases between them. The germline V gene has CDR1 LNHDA and CDR2 SQIVND (reference sequence). This CDR3 comprises 14 residues. CDR3 nucleotide sequence: TGTGCCAGTAGTATGATGGGCAGCTCCTACGAGCAGTACTTC. Translated, it gives CASSMMGSSYEQYF.

The sample holds one count of this clone. This CDR3 is CATCGETHNEKLFF. CDR3 nucleotides: TGTGCCACTTGTGGGGAGACCCACAATGAAAAACTGTTTTTT. This sequence joins TRBV19 and TRBJ1-4; unclear D gene. CDR1 and CDR2 from the germline V gene are LNHDA and SQIVND (reference sequence). Trimming stripped 10 bases from V and 5 bases from J, with 17 bases between. The CDR3 length is 14 residues.

The chain combines TRBV6-4 with TRBJ2-3; TRBD2 matches 8 bases. The trim removed 3 bases at V and 2 bases at J, leaving 4 bases unmatched. Germline V CDR1 and CDR2: MRHNA, SNTAGT. This CDR3 is 15 amino acids long. The CDR3 nucleotides read TGTGCCAGCAGTGAGGGCGGGGGGCCCACAGATACGCAGTATTTT. Translation: CASSEGGGPTDTQYF.

This chain uses TRBV7-9 with TRBJ2-2; D perhaps matches TRBD1 (6 bases). Germline assignment: CDR1 SEHNR and CDR2 FQNEAQ (reference sequence). The length of the CDR3 is 16 residues. The ends were cut back, 1 base at V and 4 bases at J, with 13 bases in the middle. The chain's CDR3 is CASSLVSGDATGELFF. The DNA of the CDR3 is TGTGCCAGCAGCTTAGTTTCAGGGGACGCCACCGGGGAGCTGTTTTTT.

The V gene is TRBV5-1, the J gene TRBJ1-4, with a weak D call TRBD1 (6 bases). Germline V gene lookup returns CDR1 SGHRS and CDR2 YFSETQ. Trimming cost V 4 bases and J 5 bases, with 15 bases left between them. CDR3 length: 15 amino acids. The CDR3 DNA reads TGCGCCAGCAGCGTCCGACAGGTCGCGAATGAAAAACTGTTTTTT. This codes for CASSVRQVANEKLFF. Together with reference TRBV5-1 and TRBJ1-4, the CDR3 gives the full variable domain: KAGVTQTPRYLIKTRGQQVTLSCSPISGHRSVSWYQQTPGQGLQFLFEYFSETQRNKGNFPGRFSGRQFSNSRSEMNVSTLELGDSALYLCASSVRQVANEKLFFGSGTQLSVL.

The chain has TRBV7-6 and TRBJ2-5, with D perhaps TRBD2 (7 bases). The CDR3 consists of 14 residues. The germline CDR1 and CDR2 sequences are SGHVS and FNYEAQ. Trimming pared 7 bases from V and 7 bases from J, leaving 19 bases between. The CDR3 bases are TGTGCCAGCACCCCCCCCGGGGGGCTGGGGACCCAGTACTTC. Residues: CASTPPGGLGTQYF.

This chain connects TRBV4-3 to TRBJ2-1; 7 nucleotides align to TRBD1. V was clipped by 0 bases and J by 8 bases; unmatched bases: 7. The CDR3 consists of 15 residues. From germline, CDR1 is LGHNA and CDR2 YSLEER. CDR3 coding DNA: TGCGCCAGCAGCCAAGAGACACAGGGGTTGCATGAGCAGTTCTTC. Protein product: CASSQETQGLHEQFF.